This T cell receptor beta chain derives from a study of blood T cells in healthy people across ages (dated by TCRdb to the mid-2010s). Study-level background: Template switching captured roughly one uniquely barcoded TCR beta cDNA molecule per two T cells in model experiments. Age-related changes in TCR beta repertoire diversity were measured in the study by deep sequencing normalized with unique cDNA molecular identifiers. The donors were divided into four age groups: young (average around 16 years), middle-aged (around 37), aged (approximately 62) and long-lived (about 79). The study analyzed two additional independent replicas of 1 million unique cDNA reads from the same blood draw for two donors, one aged 18 to 30 and one aged 80 or older. Results and caveats for the whole study, not just this receptor: Estimates of total diversity based on one million sequenced T cells were regarded as lower bounds and as underestimates. Because the CMV infection status of the donors was unknown, age-related changes in expanded clonotypes may potentially have been confounded. Conclusive comparison of naive and antigen-experienced compartments was prevented by the profiling of bulk unsorted PBMCs. The percentage of naive T cells measured by flow cytometry correlated strongly with observed TCR beta diversity. Compared with the aged group, more naive CD4+ T cells, fewer expanded clones and increased TCR diversity were shown by the long-lived group, suggesting age selection. As age increased, observed TCR beta diversity per million T cells dropped in a roughly linear way, and a significant reduction was already evident by age roughly 40.

Donors were 40 or so systemically healthy Caucasian individuals from Russia aged 6 to 90 years. Approximately 9.3 milliliters of peripheral blood were collected from each donor into EDTA-treated Vacutainer tubes. Ficoll-Paque density-gradient centrifugation was used to isolate PBMCs, with at least 6 million obtained per sample. Total RNA, at least 6 micrograms per sample, was extracted from PBMCs with Trizol reagent. For every donor, an aliquot of PBMCs went through flow cytometry to measure the percentages of naive CD45RAhigh/CD27high T cells. Its CDR3 holds 15 amino acids, cysteine through phenylalanine. The read is trimmed to its CDR3 DNA, 45 bases read in frame from base 1. CDR1 and CDR2 (SGHVS, FNYEAQ) derive from the germline V gene. V loses 5 bases of germline sequence and J loses 3 bases, and the interval between the two ends is 13 bases. As regards this clonotype: The specificity of this receptor is unknown. No quality values exist for individual bases; no much larger clone is one base distant.

Library creation used 5' RACE. The sample was run on an Illumina HiSeq 2500. A second PCR of about 6 to 11 cycles was performed with a sample-barcoded 5' primer and a J-beta primer mix. Each TCR beta cDNA molecule received a unique molecular identifier from a template-switch 5' adaptor carrying 12 random nucleotides. Each sample yielded at least 2.5 million CDR3-containing paired-end reads. First-strand cDNA synthesis was performed from all RNA using the Mint cDNA synthesis kit, with priming by a TRBC-specific oligonucleotide. All cDNA was treated with uracil-DNA glycosylase and then went through a first 18-cycle PCR with the universal primers M1SS and BC2_uni_R. The original methods were these. For normalization, 1 million high-quality reads, each with a distinct molecular identifier, were randomly selected from each sample. Reads sharing molecular identifiers were discarded rather than binned into consensus sequences. MiTCR, run with a Q25 quality threshold and the strictest error-elimination algorithm, handled CDR3 identification, clonotype clustering and error correction. A nonparametric unseen species model with Euler transformation was used to estimate lower-bound total TCR beta diversity. TCRdb applied fastp at Q25 and MiXCR to the public reads, then kept only in-frame beta chains. Each CDR3 protein appears once, grouped with its most common genes and DNA. The V and J calls and clone size come from TCRdb's table, not from the authors' own analysis. This sample lists 750,000 to 950,000 distinct CDR3 sequences; about 26% were detected once. The ten largest account for about 3% of the sample.

This sample was shared with a second study, whose subject was T cells of mothers and their children. Reported in the second study: Nine systemically healthy Caucasian individuals, comprising three mothers and their six children, were included as donors. cDNA synthesis used all of the extracted RNA, with roughly 1.5 ug of RNA in each 15 ul reaction. In the second PCR, the M1S primer introduced both the sample barcodes and 2-4 random nucleotides. More than 8 million TCR beta CDR3 reads were obtained from each mother, and about 3 million reads were obtained from each child. Thymic selection shapes the output of TCR recombination in a similar way in related and unrelated pairs, and inherited differences have a minor effect. Related mother-child pairs always showed normalized repertoire overlap that was slightly higher than in unrelated mother-child pairs, though the difference was never significant. Persistent microchimeric T cell clones were not detected, at a sensitivity of roughly 100 clones per million clonotypes. The study used deep NGS to compare TCR beta repertoires of mothers and children, seeking features distinguishing related mother-child pairs from unrelated individuals. The mean age was roughly 40 +/- 4 years for the mothers and about 12 +/- 4 years for the children. After adapter ligation was performed with NEBNext reagents, the libraries were sequenced on an Illumina HiSeq 2000 with 100+100 nt paired-end reads. To avoid cross-contamination, the mother libraries and the child libraries were prepared a month apart and sequenced in separate runs. For each donor, somewhere between about 450,000 and 2,100,000 distinct TCR beta clonotypes were identified. Naive TCR beta clonotypes were estimated from low-frequency clonotypes matched to each donor's FACS-determined naive share, without sorting.

The sequencing sample was made of blood. The V gene is TRBV7-6 and the J gene is TRBJ1-4; the D gene is perhaps TRBD1, on 5 matching bases. This TCR was recovered from a boy aged 5-17 years in good health. CDR3 loop: CASSQTGTSNEKLFF. The DNA sequence follows: TGTGCCAGCAGCCAGACCGGGACTTCTAATGAAAAACTGTTTTTT.